Below are 21 T cell receptor beta chains sequenced from a single sample in a study of blood T cells in healthy people across ages. For the second PCR, which ran for about 6 to 11 cycles, a sample-barcoded 5' primer and a J-beta primer mix were used. Using its own MiXCR run on the 5' RACE reads, TCRdb lists one record per CDR3 protein. The data hold some 930,000 distinct CDR3 sequences, with 25% to 35% observed a single time. These records were also assigned to another study, of T cells of mothers and their children.

The sample taken for sequencing was blood. The receptors shown here come from a woman aged 40 to 50 in good health.

V usage is TRBV4-2 and J usage is TRBJ1-2; D call uncertain. The CDR3 is 14 residues long. V gave up 1 base and J gave up 14 bases, with 20 bases separating them. Germline V gene lookup returns CDR1 LGHNA and CDR2 YNFKEQ. This CDR3 reads CASSQAEGNREVTF. In nucleotides, the CDR3 is TGTGCCAGCAGCCAAGCGGAGGGTAACCGGGAAGTAACCTTC.

The table lists this clonotype with many counts. V usage is TRBV30 and J usage is TRBJ1-2; D remains unclear. CDR3 length equals 12 residues. V was clipped by 5 bases and J by 5 bases, with 12 bases between them. Germline loops: CDR1 GTSNPN, CDR2 SVGIG (reference sequence). CDR3 bases: TGTGCCTGGCATAGACGCCGGTATGGCTACACCTTC. Residues: CAWHRRRYGYTF.

The sample holds a few counts of this clonotype. The chain uses TRBV28 and TRBJ2-1; no clear D. V was shortened by 6 bases and J by 7 bases, with 13 bases between the two germline ends. Germline V gene sequence: CDR1 MDHEN, CDR2 SYDVKM. The CDR3 contains 13 residues. CDR3 nucleotide sequence: TGTGCCAGCAGGCGCAGTGATGGAAATGAGCAGTTCTTC. This codes for CASRRSDGNEQFF. Looking up the rest from reference TRBV28 and TRBJ2-1 gives the full variable domain: DVKVTQSSRYLVKRTGEKVFLECVQDMDHENMFWYRQDPGLGLRLIYFSYDVKMKEKGDIPEGYSVSREKKERFSLILESASTNQTSMYLCASRRSDGNEQFFGPGTRLTVL.

This clonotype has more than one count but fewer than ten. The chain recombines TRBV28 with TRBJ2-1; 9 bases are a match to TRBD1. The V segment lost 5 bases and the J segment 6 bases; nucleotides outside the gene matches: 8. The CDR3 sequence is 15 residues long. CDR1 and CDR2 (germline): MDHEN, SYDVKM. CDR3 DNA: TGTGCCAGCAGTCCCGGGACAGGGATTCTCAATGAGCAGTTCTTC. Protein: CASSPGTGILNEQFF.

This clonotype was seen repeatedly, ten times or more. J is TRBJ2-4 and V is TRBV7-8, with D unclear. Germline V gene data show CDR1 as SGHVS and CDR2 as FQNEAQ. Between the trimmed V and J ends, which lost 0 bases and 2 bases, there was a span of 5 bases. The CDR3 extends over 14 amino acids. DNA of the CDR3: TGTGCCAGCAGCTTAGCCGTGTCCAAAAACATTCAGTACTTC. Translation: CASSLAVSKNIQYF.

This chain links TRBV7-8 with TRBJ2-3; TRBD1 matches at 11 bases. Germline trimming cut 2 bases from V and 1 base from J; bases unmatched to any gene: 11. CDR1 and CDR2 from the germline V gene are SGHVS and FQNEAQ. The CDR3 sequence is 19 residues long. CDR3 sequence reads: CASSLRRGQGAVGTDTQYF. CDR3 nucleotide sequence: TGTGCCAGCAGCTTACGTCGCGGACAGGGGGCTGTGGGCACAGATACGCAGTATTTT. Full variable domain (rest looked up from reference TRBV7-8 and TRBJ2-3): GAGVSQSPRYKVAKRGQDVALRCDPISGHVSLFWYQQALGQGPEFLTYFQNEAQLDKSGLPSDRFFAERPEGSVSTLKIQRTQQEDSAVYLCASSLRRGQGAVGTDTQYFGPGTRLTVL.

This rearrangement joins TRBV4-3 to TRBJ1-1, with D unclear. The germline V and J ends were trimmed by 1 base and 5 bases, with 11 bases remaining between them. Germline values: CDR1 LGHNA, CDR2 YSLEER. This CDR3 region has 14 residues. The CDR3 DNA reads as TGCGCCAGCAGCCAAGGGCAGGAGATGACTGAAGCTTTCTTT. Translated: CASSQGQEMTEAFF.

The genes are TRBV29-1 and TRBJ2-7; 7 bases match TRBD2. Per germline, CDR1 SQVTM and CDR2 ANQGSEA. With V trimmed by 3 bases and J by 2 bases, 7 bases remained unmatched. This CDR3 is built from 14 residues. For the CDR3, the DNA is TGCAGCGTTGAGAGCGGGACGGATCCCTACGAGCAGTACTTC. Residues: CSVESGTDPYEQYF.

The sample holds a few counts of this clonotype. The J gene is TRBJ2-3, the V gene TRBV10-3, with D unresolved. CDR3 length: 14 amino acids. Between the trimmed V and J ends, which lost 8 bases and 4 bases, there was a span of 16 bases. The germline V gene has CDR1 ENHRY and CDR2 SYGVKD. The CDR3 coding sequence is TGTGCCATCGGACCCAAGGTTGGTTCAGATACGCAGTATTTT. Encoded protein: CAIGPKVGSDTQYF.

The J gene is TRBJ2-3, the V gene TRBV13, with D perhaps TRBD1 (6 bases). Trimming took 10 bases from V and 3 from J, leaving 17 bases between them. Germline loops: CDR1 PRHDT, CDR2 FYEKMQ (reference sequence). This CDR3 region has 14 residues. DNA for the CDR3: TGTGCCATATCCGTTGGACAGTGGACAGATACGCAGTATTTT. Translated: CAISVGQWTDTQYF. The whole variable domain, remainder taken from reference TRBV13 and TRBJ2-3, is AAGVIQSPRHLIKEKRETATLKCYPIPRHDTVYWYQQGPGQDPQFLISFYEKMQSDKGSIPDRFSAQQFSDYHSELNMSSLELGDSALYFCAISVGQWTDTQYFGPGTRLTVL.

Turning to this clonotype: Given a much more abundant clone one base away, this may be a read error. No conserved phenylalanine or tryptophan is present at the end of the CDR3, so a read error is the likely explanation. This sequence joins TRBV20-1 and TRBJ2-7; TRBD2 matches at 11 bases. The CDR3 is 15 amino acids. The V gene end was trimmed by 3 bases and the J gene end by 0 bases; junction bases not matched to a gene: 4. Per the germline V gene, CDR1 is DFQATT and CDR2 is SNEGSKA (reference sequence). The CDR3 loop reads CSASEGTSGSYEQYL. Here the CDR3 DNA reads TGCAGTGCTAGTGAAGGGACTAGCGGCTCCTACGAGCAGTACCTC.

The chain couples TRBV28 to TRBJ2-7, with D perhaps TRBD1 or TRBD2 (5 bases each). Germline V lookup: CDR1 MDHEN, CDR2 SYDVKM. V shed 4 bases and J shed 4 bases, with 14 bases lying between them. There are 14 residues in the CDR3. CDR3 sequence reads: CASSSGQLRYEQYF. CDR3 in DNA: TGTGCCAGCAGTTCGGGGCAGTTACGATACGAGCAGTACTTC.

Concerning this clonotype: This could be a read error, since a much larger clone is one nucleotide away. The chain links TRBV5-6 to TRBJ2-3; maybe TRBD2 (7 bases). The ends were cut back, 3 bases at V and 1 base at J, with 9 bases in the middle. Germline CDR1 SGHDT, CDR2 YYEEEE. The CDR3 is 14 residues long. Written as DNA, the CDR3 is TGTGCCAGCAGCTGGGGGGGCCGCACAGATACGCAGTATTTT. Protein sequence: CASSWGGRTDTQYF. The whole variable domain, remainder taken from reference TRBV5-6 and TRBJ2-3, is DAGVTQSPTHLIKTRGQQVTLRCSPKSGHDTVSWYQQALGQGPQFIFQYYEEEERQRGNFPDRFSGHQFPNYSSELNVNALLLGDSALYLCASSWGGRTDTQYFGPGTRLTVL.

This sequence joins TRBV28 and TRBJ2-7; D unclear. The germline V gene has CDR1 MDHEN and CDR2 SYDVKM. V was clipped by 5 bases and J by 0 bases, with 17 bases between them. CDR3 length: 16 amino acids. The CDR3 DNA reads as TGTGCCAGCAGTGCCCCCGGGCCAATCAGCTCCTACGAGCAGTACTTC. This gives the protein CASSAPGPISSYEQYF.

Ten or more counts support this clonotype. Here the CDR3 reads CSARDTSSRYNEQFF. The DNA for the CDR3 is TGCAGTGCTAGAGATACGAGTTCACGCTACAATGAGCAGTTCTTC. This sequence joins TRBV20-1 and TRBJ2-1; D not certain. There are 15 residues in the CDR3. The V gene lost 0 bases and the J gene lost 3 bases, with 12 bases spanning the gap. Germline V CDR1 and CDR2: DFQATT, SNEGSKA (reference sequence).

Remarks on this clonotype: The germline gene is not matched at one end of the junction; a read error may be the cause. The chain recombines TRBV7-9 with TRBJ1-6, with 12 bases lining up with TRBD1. This CDR3 spans 16 amino acids. Per the germline V gene, CDR1 is SEHNR and CDR2 is FQNEAQ (reference sequence). The chain's CDR3 is CASSFGSGQGASPPHF. As DNA, the CDR3 is TGTGCCAGCAGCTTTGGTTCGGGACAGGGGGCTTCACCCCCCCACTTT. Using reference TRBV7-9 and TRBJ1-6 for the parts outside the CDR3, the full variable domain is DTGVSQNPRHKITKRGQNVTFRCDPISEHNRLYWYRQTLGQGPEFLTYFQNEAQLEKSRLLSDRFSAERPKGSFSTLEIQRTEQGDSAMYLCASSFGSGQGASPPHFGNGTRLTVT.

As to this clonotype: It may be a read error: a sequence one base away is much more abundant. CDR3 coding DNA: TGTGTCAGCAGTTTCACCGGGACAGGGGCCCTCTACGAGCAGTACTTC. It translates to CVSSFTGTGALYEQYF. The rearrangement uses TRBV28 and TRBJ2-7; 10 bases are shared with TRBD1. Germline values: CDR1 MDHEN, CDR2 SYDVKM. The CDR3 sequence is 16 residues long.

The V call is TRBV6-5, the J call TRBJ1-2; 7 positions match TRBD1. Germline V lookup: CDR1 MNHEY, CDR2 SVGAGI. The junction had 3 bases not matched to a gene; V was cut back by 0 bases and J by 5 bases. This CDR3 is built from 14 residues. The CDR3 DNA follows: TGTGCCAGCAGTTACTCGACAGGGAGGTATGGCTACACCTTC. Translation gives CASSYSTGRYGYTF.

Remarks on this clonotype: The conserved closing phenylalanine or tryptophan is absent in this CDR3, likely reflecting a read error. The gene calls are TRBV28 and TRBJ2-5; D gene unclear. The CDR3 sequence is 16 residues long. Germline V gives CDR1 MDHEN, CDR2 SYDVKM. CDR3 in amino acids: CACSIGSSMYQETQYC. In nucleotides, the CDR3 is TGTGCCTGCAGTATAGGGTCCTCCATGTACCAAGAGACCCAGTACTGC.

As concerns this clonotype: Its ends do not fully match the called genes, so a read error is possible. This rearrangement joins TRBV28 to TRBJ1-5, with 8 bases fitting TRBD1. The CDR3 sequence is 15 residues long. The V gene's germline CDR1 is MDHEN and CDR2 SYDVKM. The CDR3 reads CVSSFGRGPGQPQHF. The CDR3 DNA reads as TGTGTCAGCAGTTTCGGCAGGGGGCCTGGTCAGCCCCAGCATTTT. Filled out from reference TRBV28 and TRBJ1-5, the complete variable domain reads DVKVTQSSRYLVKRTGEKVFLECVQDMDHENMFWYRQDPGLGLRLIYFSYDVKMKEKGDIPEGYSVSREKKERFSLILESASTNQTSMYLCVSSFGRGPGQPQHFGDGTRLSIL.

To note about this clonotype: A much larger clone lies one base from this, so it may be a read error. CDR3 sequence (DNA): TGTGCCAGCAGTCCCTCTAAGACGAGCGGGGGGATCCAAGAGACCCAGTACTTC. It specifies CASSPSKTSGGIQETQYF. The rearrangement uses TRBV12-3 or TRBV12-4 and TRBJ2-5; 9 nucleotides agree with TRBD2. With 5 bases clipped from V and 1 base from J, the junction kept 14 bases outside the gene matches. The CDR3 length is 18 residues.